In this sample, the clone carrying this TCR beta chain turned up once. The antigen remains unidentified. The PCR had 60 Vbeta and 13 Jbeta primers. Method: immunoSEQ multiplex PCR; TCRdb's copy keeps in-frame clones and lacks some. The sample lists fewer than 200,000 clones, approximately 85% seen once, with about 0.89% in the top ten. Deletions cut 0 bases from V and 3 bases from J, with 17 bases between. Per germline, CDR1 MGHRA and CDR2 YSYEKL. This CDR3 spans 17 amino acids. These data come from a study of cytomegalovirus exposure and HLA in healthy donors. Study results and caveats: Segments of the TCR beta V type were, in most cases, productive about 90% or about 30% of the time in an earlier analysis. A missense DCLRE1C variant was associated with V- and J-gene trimming of TCR beta chains in a later analysis, and an independent cohort replicated the association. Only CMV serostatus was available as immune exposure information.

The chain is built from TRBV4-1 and TRBJ1-1; TRBD1 might be the D (6 bases). Sequenced input: PBMCs. The source of this sequence is a girl under 10 years old in good health and CMV-seropositive. The CDR3, as DNA: TGCGCCAGCAGCCAAGAACCAGGGGCCCGAGGGGACACTGAAGCTTTCTTT. It codes for CASSQEPGARGDTEAFF.